What follows describes a single TCR beta chain. Its target is unknown. The sample originates from a study of blood T cells in healthy people across ages. General study results and limits: Per million T cells, the diversity of TCR beta decreased roughly linearly as age advanced.

A sample-barcoded 5' primer and a J-beta primer mix were used in a second PCR of about 7 to 12 cycles. TCRdb re-called the 5' RACE reads with MiXCR, one entry per CDR3 protein. The sample shows some 850,000 distinct CDR3 sequences, around a quarter of them seen only once. The data were also submitted as part of a second study, on T cells of mothers and their children. That study reports: Mother-child pairs who were related displayed a slightly higher overlap than unrelated pairs, a difference that was non-significant.

Sequences were obtained from blood. This TCR was sampled from a boy between 10 and 17 years old in good health.

In nucleotides, the CDR3 is TGTGCCAGCATCGGCTTCTCAGGGCGAGCGACCCAGTACTTC. It translates to CASIGFSGRATQYF. The chain recombines TRBV2 with TRBJ2-5, with D possibly TRBD1 on 5 matching bases. V was pared by 7 bases and J by 7 bases, with 19 bases between. There are 14 residues in the CDR3. Per the germline V gene, CDR1 is SNHLY and CDR2 is FYNNEI. Based on the CDR3 plus reference TRBV2 and TRBJ2-5, the full variable domain is EPEVTQTPSHQVTQMGQEVILRCVPISNHLYFYWYRQILGQKVEFLVSFYNNEISEKSEIFDDQFSVERPDGSNFTLKIRSTKLEDSAMYFCASIGFSGRATQYFGPGTRLLVL.